The 12 T cell receptor beta chains below come from one sample, sequenced in a study. TCRdb reprocessed the 5' RACE reads with MiXCR, giving one entry per CDR3 protein. This sample has around 52,000 distinct CDR3 sequences; around 26% occur once, and the top ten carry approximately 3.2%. Sequenced: tumor-infiltrating memory CD4+ T cells sorted from the breast tumor. Subset given: memory CD4+ T cells, CD4+CD45RO+CD25-. Receptors were obtained from a female donor with breast cancer.

This clonotype was found a few times. The chain employs TRBV6-5 and TRBJ1-1; no firm D call. In germline, CDR1 is MNHEY, CDR2 SVGAGI. CDR3 length equals 13 residues. V lost 0 bases, J lost 6 bases, and 8 bases lay in between. This CDR3 is CASSYSHGAEAFF. CDR3 nucleotides: TGTGCCAGCAGTTACTCGCATGGTGCTGAAGCTTTCTTT.

This clonotype was observed a handful of times. The chain couples TRBV7-3 to TRBJ2-5; tentatively, D is TRBD2 (5 bases). The V end lost 5 bases, the J end lost 2 bases, and 9 bases lay between the germline ends. The germline gives CDR1 SGHTA, CDR2 FQGTGA. The CDR3 covers 13 residues. The CDR3 bases are TGTGCCAGCAGCATCACTAGGCAAGAGACCCAGTACTTC. As protein: CASSITRQETQYF.

The J gene is TRBJ1-1, the V gene TRBV7-9; a weak D match, TRBD1 (5 bases). From germline, CDR1 is SEHNR and CDR2 FQNEAQ (reference sequence). Trimming cost V 4 bases and J 1 base, with 13 bases left between them. The CDR3 covers 15 residues. CDR3 sequence reads: CASSWRTLRNTEAFF. The CDR3 nucleotides read TGTGCCAGCAGCTGGAGGACACTCAGGAACACTGAAGCTTTCTTT.

The sample holds many counts of this clonotype. The chain recombines TRBV4-2 with TRBJ2-1, with D perhaps matching TRBD1 (5 bases). The CDR3 runs to 14 residues. CDR1 is LGHNA, CDR2 YNFKEQ, per germline. Trimming left V 2 bases short and J 4 bases short, with 9 bases between. The CDR3 reads CASSQRGVYNEQFF. The DNA for the CDR3 is TGTGCCAGCAGCCAAAGGGGTGTTTACAATGAGCAGTTCTTC.

This clonotype was found a few times. The chain joins TRBV29-1 to TRBJ2-3, with a possible D match to TRBD1 (5 bases). This CDR3 has 13 amino acids. V lost 7 bases and J 2 bases, leaving 13 bases between the germline ends. CDR1 and CDR2 (germline): SQVTM, ANQGSEA. The CDR3, as DNA: TGCAGCGGTACGACAGCCACCACAGATACGCAGTATTTT. This gives the protein CSGTTATTDTQYF.

The table lists this clonotype with a few counts. J is TRBJ2-7 and V is TRBV7-2; 9 bases are shared with TRBD2. Germline V gene sequence: CDR1 SGHTA, CDR2 FQGNSA. The V and J ends lost 1 base and 4 bases, in that order; junction bases with no gene match: 8. The CDR3 covers 16 residues. The CDR3 coding sequence is TGTGCCAGCAGCTTAGGTGGTAGCGGGAGCGAATACGAGCAGTACTTC. Its protein product is CASSLGGSGSEYEQYF.

This clonotype was seen more than once but under ten times. The chain links TRBV12-3 or TRBV12-4 to TRBJ1-2; D is unclear. V lost 1 base and J lost 7, with 7 bases in between. The CDR3 contains 12 residues. The CDR3 loop is CASSLGVAGYTF. As DNA, the CDR3 is TGTGCCAGCAGTTTAGGGGTTGCTGGCTACACCTTC.

The chain employs TRBV28 and TRBJ2-1, with 8 positions matching TRBD2. The CDR3 contains 15 residues. Germline trimming cut 5 bases from V and 2 bases from J; bases unmatched to any gene: 5. CDR1 is MDHEN, CDR2 SYDVKM, per germline. CDR3 in amino acids: CASSHVAGTYNEQFF. CDR3 nucleotide sequence: TGTGCCAGCAGTCATGTAGCGGGAACCTACAATGAGCAGTTCTTC.

This clonotype turned up a few times. Written as DNA, the CDR3 is TGTGCCAGCAGCTCGAGAGGACAGTACAATGAGCAGTTCTTC. Its protein is CASSSRGQYNEQFF. The rearrangement links TRBV7-2 to TRBJ2-1; D might be TRBD1 (6 bases). V was shortened by 4 bases and J by 4 bases, with 11 bases between the two germline ends. This CDR3 has 14 residues. Germline CDR1 and CDR2: SGHTA and FQGNSA.

This clonotype was picked up a small number of times. The chain links TRBV4-3 to TRBJ2-7; weak D call: TRBD2 (5 bases). CDR3 size: 14 residues. V was clipped by 0 bases and J by 6 bases, with 12 bases between them. Germline V lookup: CDR1 LGHNA, CDR2 YSLEER. The CDR3 sequence is CASSQEWRIGEQYF. CDR3 nucleotides: TGCGCCAGCAGCCAAGAGTGGAGGATTGGCGAGCAGTACTTC.

This clonotype has a handful of counts. V usage is TRBV6-1 and J usage is TRBJ2-7; TRBD1 agrees at 7 bases. The length of the CDR3 is 13 residues. The V gene end was trimmed by 8 bases and the J gene end by 7 bases; junction bases not matched to a gene: 11. CDR1 is MNHNS and CDR2 is SASEGT in the germline V gene. Here the CDR3 DNA reads TGTGCCAGCTACGACAGGGATATTAGAGAGCAGTACTTC. Encoded protein: CASYDRDIREQYF.

This clonotype was counted between two and nine times. The J gene is TRBJ1-1, the V gene TRBV11-1; tentative D call: TRBD1 (5 bases). Trimming removed 3 bases at V and 4 bases at J, with 15 bases between. This CDR3 spans 15 amino acids. The germline gives CDR1 SGHAT, CDR2 FQDESV (reference sequence). CDR3 amino acids: CASSLGTPTGTEAFF. CDR3 DNA sequence: TGTGCCAGCAGCTTGGGGACCCCCACCGGCACTGAAGCTTTCTTT.